The T cell receptor (beta chain) described here comes from a study of blood T cell repertoires in COVID-19. Repertoires were generated with immunoSEQ multiplex PCR, while TCRdb's copy carries only in-frame clones and drops some. The sample lists 200,000 or so clones, around 86% occurring once. Adults between roughly 18 and 95 years of age took part from 24 US areas. The source is a woman aged 40 to 55 with acute COVID-19. Sequenced sample: PBMCs or T cells enriched from blood (not recorded which).

CDR3 in DNA: TGTGCCAGCAGTTACTCGTTCGGGACTCCGAACACTGAAGCTTTCTTT. It is translated as CASSYSFGTPNTEAFF. The chain has TRBV6-5 and TRBJ1-1; a weak D match, TRBD1 (5 bases). V lost 0 bases to trimming and J lost 1 base, with 12 bases between them. Germline CDR1 is MNHEY and CDR2 is SVGAGI. This CDR3 spans 16 amino acids.